This TCR beta chain was recovered during a study of technical replicates of blood from a few donors. TCRdb's copy holds only in-frame clones and misses some; the assay was immunoSEQ multiplex PCR. The sample has around 84,000 clones; more than 90% are singletons. The CDR3 covers 14 residues. The germline gives CDR1 SGHDT, CDR2 YYEEEE. V lost 0 bases and J 0 bases, leaving 7 bases between the germline ends. The TCR originated in a human donor in good health. The V call is TRBV5-6, the J call TRBJ2-7; D is perhaps TRBD1 (6 bases). Sequencing was done on a sample of T cells isolated from PBMCs. The CDR3, as DNA: TGTGCCAGCAGCTTGGACAGGGACTCCTACGAGCAGTACTTC. Translating gives CASSLDRDSYEQYF.